The clone carrying this TCR beta chain has a handful of counts. The antigen is not known. The sample originates from a study of blood T cells in healthy people across ages. This CDR3 is 13 amino acids long. The V and J ends lost 3 bases and 4 bases respectively, with 7 bases between them. CDR1 and CDR2 from the germline V gene are LNHNV and YYDKDF (reference sequence). Broader study findings: Aged donors had fewer naive CD4+ cells and lower diversity than long-lived donors.

Using a J-beta primer mix together with a sample-barcoded 5' primer, a second PCR was run for roughly 6 to 12 cycles. A minimum of 2.5 million CDR3-containing paired-end reads was obtained for each sample. TCRdb passed the 5' RACE reads through MiXCR, listing each CDR3 protein once. This table has 1.6 million or so distinct CDR3 sequences, 34% appearing once. The receptor was isolated from a woman aged 25 to 39 in good health. The gene calls are TRBV15 and TRBJ2-1; D is ambiguous. Sequenced input: blood. The CDR3 protein is CATSSPSYNEQFF. The CDR3 DNA follows: TGTGCCACCAGCAGTCCCAGTTACAATGAGCAGTTCTTC.